Below, 16 T cell receptor beta chains from the same sample are listed, as sequenced in a study of blood T cell repertoires in COVID-19. Generated by immunoSEQ multiplex PCR, the TCRdb table keeps only in-frame clones and is missing some. The table lists roughly 280,000 clones, 85% to 90% of them singletons. Sequences were obtained from PBMCs or T cells enriched from blood (not recorded which). Source of these receptors: a woman aged 60-75 years who had recovered from COVID-19.

The chain recombines TRBV13 with TRBJ1-1; 10 bases match TRBD1. Trimming removed 5 bases from V and 2 bases from J; junction bases left unmatched: 17. The length of the CDR3 is 19 residues. Germline CDR1 and CDR2: PRHDT and FYEKMQ (reference sequence). CDR3 sequence (DNA): TGTGCCAGCAGCCGGAAAGAGACAGGGGGCCGAAAGGTCAACACTGAAGCTTTCTTT. Translating it yields CASSRKETGGRKVNTEAFF.

This clone was counted only a few times. The V and J genes are TRBV2 and TRBJ2-7, with D possibly being TRBD1 (6 bases). Germline V gene lookup returns CDR1 SNHLY and CDR2 FYNNEI. This CDR3 region has 16 residues. V was trimmed by 2 bases and J by 4 bases, leaving 18 bases between them. In DNA form, the CDR3 reads TGTGCCAGCAGTGAAATAGGGGGATCCGGTAAATACGAGCAGTACTTC. It is translated as CASSEIGGSGKYEQYF.

The chain joins TRBV28 to TRBJ1-5; tentatively, D is TRBD1 (6 bases). This CDR3 region has 14 residues. The V gene lost 5 bases and the J gene lost 5 bases, with 13 bases spanning the gap. Germline V gene sequence: CDR1 MDHEN, CDR2 SYDVKM. The CDR3, as DNA: TGTGCCAGCAGTCGTAGACAGGAGGATCAGCCCCAGCATTTT. Its translation: CASSRRQEDQPQHF.

The V gene is TRBV29-1, the J gene TRBJ2-2; TRBD2 agrees at 10 bases. From germline, CDR1 is SQVTM and CDR2 ANQGSEA. With V trimmed by 0 bases and J by 4 bases, 5 bases remained unmatched. The CDR3 runs 16 residues. CDR3 sequence reads: CSVEEPSGSVTGELFF. The CDR3, as DNA: TGCAGCGTTGAAGAGCCTAGCGGGAGTGTCACCGGGGAGCTGTTTTTT.

The chain has TRBV27 and TRBJ1-3; 8 nucleotides agree with TRBD1. Germline V gene data show CDR1 as MNHEY and CDR2 as SMNVEV (reference sequence). Losses at the gene ends were 6 bases for V and 6 bases for J; bases not matched to a gene: 4. The CDR3 consists of 13 residues. CDR3 DNA: TGTGCCAGCAGGCTGGACAGGGAAAACACCATATATTTT. This encodes CASRLDRENTIYF.

CDR3 nucleotides: TGCGCCAGCAGAAGGACGACGAGGGATGGAGGGAACATTCAGTACTTC. Translation gives CASRRTTRDGGNIQYF. The V and J genes are TRBV10-2 and TRBJ2-4; D is possibly TRBD2 (6 bases). The V gene's germline CDR1 is WSHSY and CDR2 SAAADI. The CDR3 consists of 16 residues. Trimming cost V 6 bases and J 7 bases, with 22 bases left between them.

As for this clone: Other DNA sequences in the same sample also yield this CDR3. Written as DNA, the CDR3 is TGCGCCAGCAGCTTGCAGGGGATGAACACTGAAGCTTTCTTT. Its translation is CASSLQGMNTEAFF. The chain uses TRBV5-1 and TRBJ1-1; D might be TRBD1 (6 bases). Germline assignment: CDR1 SGHRS and CDR2 YFSETQ. The CDR3 consists of 14 residues. The V end was cut by 1 base, the J end by 0 bases, with 7 bases between.

The rearrangement links TRBV28 to TRBJ2-1; D is perhaps TRBD2 (6 bases). Trimming removed 3 bases from V and 2 bases from J, with 11 bases in between. This CDR3 is 15 amino acids long. Germline-derived CDR1 and CDR2 are MDHEN and SYDVKM. The CDR3 is CASSFWGGPYNEQFF. CDR3 DNA sequence: TGTGCCAGCAGTTTTTGGGGAGGCCCCTACAATGAGCAGTTCTTC.

J is TRBJ2-3 and V is TRBV9; D gene uncertain. There are 12 residues in the CDR3. V was cut by 6 bases and J by 0 bases, with 5 bases left in between. The germline V gene encodes CDR1 SGDLS and CDR2 YYNGEE. CDR3 amino acids: CASTSSTDTQYF. The CDR3 DNA follows: TGTGCCAGCACCTCGAGCACAGATACGCAGTATTTT.

This clone showed up just once. The genes are TRBV24-1 and TRBJ2-2; 7 nucleotides line up with TRBD1. Per germline, CDR1 KGHDR and CDR2 SFDVKD. The CDR3 is made up of 16 amino acids. After removal of 3 bases from V and 4 bases from J, the junction contained 7 bases not matched to a gene. CDR3 sequence reads: CATSDLKTGRTGELFF. The CDR3 DNA sequence: TGTGCCACCAGTGATCTCAAGACAGGGCGCACCGGGGAGCTGTTTTTT.

This clone was seen a few times. V usage is TRBV10-3 and J usage is TRBJ2-5; 13 bases agree with TRBD2. The CDR3 covers 13 residues. V lost 10 bases to trimming and J lost 5 bases; unmatched junction nucleotides: 4. Germline V lookup: CDR1 ENHRY, CDR2 SYGVKD. The DNA of the CDR3 is TGTGCCACCGGACTAGCGGGGGTGGAGACCCAGTACTTC. Amino acid sequence: CATGLAGVETQYF.

The V gene is TRBV6-5, the J gene TRBJ1-5; the D is unclear. Between the trimmed V and J ends, which lost 10 bases and 4 bases, there was a span of 5 bases. CDR1 and CDR2 (germline): MNHEY, SVGAGI. The CDR3 runs to 10 residues. CDR3 DNA sequence: TGTGCCACCTCGAATCAGCCCCAGCATTTT. Translated: CATSNQPQHF.

V gene TRBV6-5 combines with J gene TRBJ2-7, with TRBD2 matching over 8 bases. V was pared by 6 bases and J by 0 bases, with 7 bases of the junction left unmatched. From germline, CDR1 is MNHEY and CDR2 SVGAGI. The CDR3 spans 15 residues. CDR3 coding DNA: TGTGCCAGCAGCGAGGCTAGCGGGTACTCCTACGAGCAGTACTTC. This translates into CASSEASGYSYEQYF.

This clone has ten or more counts. This sequence joins TRBV2 and TRBJ1-5; 11 positions match TRBD1. The CDR3 contains 15 residues. Germline CDR1 SNHLY, CDR2 FYNNEI. Trimming took 6 bases from V and 3 from J; bases not matched to a gene: 4. DNA of the CDR3: TGTGCCAGCAGCTGGACAGGGGGCGTCAATCAGCCCCAGCATTTT. Protein product: CASSWTGGVNQPQHF.

This clone was detected only once. V usage is TRBV12-3 or TRBV12-4 and J usage is TRBJ1-2; D ambiguous. The CDR3 spans 13 residues. V lost 3 bases and J lost 6, with 11 bases in between. Here the CDR3 reads CASSFGGSNGYTF. The DNA of the CDR3 is TGTGCCAGCAGTTTTGGAGGGAGCAATGGCTACACCTTC.

This chain uses TRBV2 with TRBJ1-5, with TRBD1 identical over 7 bases. With V trimmed by 2 bases and J by 2 bases, 9 bases remained unmatched. Germline CDR1 is SNHLY and CDR2 is FYNNEI. This CDR3 comprises 17 residues. The CDR3 protein is CASSEWAPRGGNQPQHF. The CDR3 DNA follows: TGTGCCAGCAGTGAATGGGCTCCCAGGGGGGGCAATCAGCCCCAGCATTTT.